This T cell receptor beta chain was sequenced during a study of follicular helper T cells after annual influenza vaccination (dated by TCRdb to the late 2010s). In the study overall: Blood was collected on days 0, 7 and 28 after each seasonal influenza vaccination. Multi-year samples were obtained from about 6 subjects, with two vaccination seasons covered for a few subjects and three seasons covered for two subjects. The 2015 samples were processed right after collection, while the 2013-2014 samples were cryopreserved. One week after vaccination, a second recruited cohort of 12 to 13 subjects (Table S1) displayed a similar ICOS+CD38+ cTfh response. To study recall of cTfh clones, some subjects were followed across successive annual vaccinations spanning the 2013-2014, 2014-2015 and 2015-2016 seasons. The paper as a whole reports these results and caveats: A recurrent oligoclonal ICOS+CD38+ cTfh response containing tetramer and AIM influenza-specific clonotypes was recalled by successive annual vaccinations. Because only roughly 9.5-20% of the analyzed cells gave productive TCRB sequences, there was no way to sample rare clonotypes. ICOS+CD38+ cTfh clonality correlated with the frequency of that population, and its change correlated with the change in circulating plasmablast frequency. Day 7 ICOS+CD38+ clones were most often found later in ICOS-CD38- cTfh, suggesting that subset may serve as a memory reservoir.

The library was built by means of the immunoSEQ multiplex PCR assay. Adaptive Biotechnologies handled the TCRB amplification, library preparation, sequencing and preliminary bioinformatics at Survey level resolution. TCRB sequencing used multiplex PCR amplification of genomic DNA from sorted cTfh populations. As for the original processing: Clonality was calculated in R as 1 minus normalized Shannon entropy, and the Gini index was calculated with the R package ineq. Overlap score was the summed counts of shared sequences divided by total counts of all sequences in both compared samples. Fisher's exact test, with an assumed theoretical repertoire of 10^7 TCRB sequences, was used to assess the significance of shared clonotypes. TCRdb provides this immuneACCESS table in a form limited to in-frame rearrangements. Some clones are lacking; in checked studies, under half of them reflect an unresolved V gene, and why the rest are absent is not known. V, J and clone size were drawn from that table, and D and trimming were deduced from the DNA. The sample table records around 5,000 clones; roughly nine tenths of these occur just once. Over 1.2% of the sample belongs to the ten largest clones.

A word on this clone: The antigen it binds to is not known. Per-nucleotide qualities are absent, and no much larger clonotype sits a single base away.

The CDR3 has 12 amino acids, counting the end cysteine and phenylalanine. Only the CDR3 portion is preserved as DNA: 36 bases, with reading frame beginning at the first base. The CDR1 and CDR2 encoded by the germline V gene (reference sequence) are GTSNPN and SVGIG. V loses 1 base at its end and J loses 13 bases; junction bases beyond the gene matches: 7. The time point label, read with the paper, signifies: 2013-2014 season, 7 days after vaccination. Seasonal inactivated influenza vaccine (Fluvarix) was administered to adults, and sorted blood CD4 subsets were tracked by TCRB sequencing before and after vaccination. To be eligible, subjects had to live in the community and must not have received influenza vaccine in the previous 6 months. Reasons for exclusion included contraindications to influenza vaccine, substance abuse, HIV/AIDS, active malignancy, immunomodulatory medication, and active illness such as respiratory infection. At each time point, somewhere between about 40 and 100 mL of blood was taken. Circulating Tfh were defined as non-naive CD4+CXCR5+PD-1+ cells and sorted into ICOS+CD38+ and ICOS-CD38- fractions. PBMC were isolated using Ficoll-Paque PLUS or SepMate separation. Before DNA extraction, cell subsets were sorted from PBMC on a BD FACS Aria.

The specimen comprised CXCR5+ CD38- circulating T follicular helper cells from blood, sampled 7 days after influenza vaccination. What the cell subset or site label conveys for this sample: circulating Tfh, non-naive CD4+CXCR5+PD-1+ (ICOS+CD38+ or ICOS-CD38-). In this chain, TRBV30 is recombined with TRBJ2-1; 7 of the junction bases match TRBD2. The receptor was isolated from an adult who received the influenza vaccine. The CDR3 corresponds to CAWSGDYRTQFF. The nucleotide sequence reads TGTGCCTGGAGTGGGGACTACCGGACCCAGTTCTTC. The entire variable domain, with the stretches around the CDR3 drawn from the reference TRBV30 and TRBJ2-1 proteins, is SQTIHQWPATLVQPVGSPLSLECTVEGTSNPNLYWYRQAAGRGLQLLFYSVGIGQISSEVPQNLSASRPQDRQFILSSKKLLLSDSGFYLCAWSGDYRTQFFGPGTRLTVL.